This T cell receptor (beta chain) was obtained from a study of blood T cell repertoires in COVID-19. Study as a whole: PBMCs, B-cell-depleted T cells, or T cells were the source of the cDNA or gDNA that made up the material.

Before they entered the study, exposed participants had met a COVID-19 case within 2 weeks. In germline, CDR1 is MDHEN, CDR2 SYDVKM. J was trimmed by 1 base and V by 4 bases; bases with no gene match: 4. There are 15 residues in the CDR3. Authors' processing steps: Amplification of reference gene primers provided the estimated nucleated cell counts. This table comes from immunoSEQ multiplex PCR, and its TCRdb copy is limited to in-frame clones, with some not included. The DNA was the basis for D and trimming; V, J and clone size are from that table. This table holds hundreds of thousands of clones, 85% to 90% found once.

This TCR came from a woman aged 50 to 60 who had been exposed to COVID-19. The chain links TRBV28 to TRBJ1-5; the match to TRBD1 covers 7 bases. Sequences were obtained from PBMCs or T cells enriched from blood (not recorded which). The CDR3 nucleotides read TGTGCCAGCAGTTCACAGGGGATCAGCAATCAGCCCCAGCATTTT. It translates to CASSSQGISNQPQHF.